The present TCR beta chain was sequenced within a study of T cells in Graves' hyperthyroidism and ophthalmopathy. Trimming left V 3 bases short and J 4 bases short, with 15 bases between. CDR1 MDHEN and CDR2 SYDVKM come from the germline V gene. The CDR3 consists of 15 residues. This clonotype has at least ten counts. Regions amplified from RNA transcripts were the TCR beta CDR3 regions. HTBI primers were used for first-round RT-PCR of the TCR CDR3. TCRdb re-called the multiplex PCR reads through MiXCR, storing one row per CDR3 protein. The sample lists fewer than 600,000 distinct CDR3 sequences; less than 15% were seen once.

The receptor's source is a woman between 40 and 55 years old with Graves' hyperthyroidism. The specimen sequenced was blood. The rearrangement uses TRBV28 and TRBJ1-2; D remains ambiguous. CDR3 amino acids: CASSFIGSSRYGYTF. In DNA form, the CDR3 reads TGTGCCAGCAGTTTCATAGGGTCTTCTCGCTATGGCTACACCTTC.